This T cell receptor (beta chain) was captured in a study of CD8 T cells in Susac syndrome. J was trimmed by 2 bases and V by 6 bases; bases with no gene match: 36. The length of the CDR3 is 24 residues. The germline V gene has CDR1 SNHLY and CDR2 FYNNEI. RNA, at about 0.45 to 1 ug, was reverse transcribed with random hexamers. TCRdb re-called the immunoSEQ multiplex PCR reads with MiXCR, one entry per CDR3 protein. The data show approximately 110,000 distinct CDR3 sequences, with 80% to 95% seen just once and approximately 0.3% held by the top ten. The V gene is TRBV2, the J gene TRBJ2-5; 7 bases map to TRBD1. Material: CD8+ T cells from PBMCs. The receptor was isolated from a human donor with multiple sclerosis. The CDR3 loop is CASSPWKHRSSVTGDLCLQETQYF. The CDR3 DNA reads as TGTGCCAGCAGCCCCTGGAAGCACAGGAGTAGCGTTACAGGGGACCTGTGCCTACAAGAGACCCAGTACTTC.